These T cell receptor beta chains were read from a single sample in a study of beta chain features in type 1 diabetes. Profiled with immunoSEQ multiplex PCR; TCRdb holds only in-frame clones, not every one. There are about 230,000 clones in the sample; about 10% occur only once, and about 0.03% lies in the top ten. Sequenced sample: naive CD4+ T cells from blood. Every receptor here comes from a woman younger than 35 in good health. The conserved cysteine and the conserved F or W are not part of the CDR3 here. Each record gives: J gene, V gene, CDR3 protein.

>TRBJ1-2|TRBV19
ASGVRT
>TRBJ1-6|TRBV19
ASSVDRGSSYNSPLH
>TRBJ1-1|TRBV4-1
ASSRGQVNTEAF
>TRBJ2-7|TRBV5-5
ASSLVHSYEQY
>TRBJ2-6|TRBV18
ASSPADSGANVLT
>TRBJ1-5|TRBV6-1
ASRTGAPSNQPQH
>TRBJ1-1|TRBV7-9
ASSRTGDTEAF
>TRBJ2-7|TRBV18
ASSPPGVASAYEQY
>TRBJ2-5|TRBV10-3
AISDSAPRFIDQY
>TRBJ2-1|TRBV9
ASSVVGDTYNEQF
>TRBJ2-6|TRBV27
ASSFWEGAGANVLT